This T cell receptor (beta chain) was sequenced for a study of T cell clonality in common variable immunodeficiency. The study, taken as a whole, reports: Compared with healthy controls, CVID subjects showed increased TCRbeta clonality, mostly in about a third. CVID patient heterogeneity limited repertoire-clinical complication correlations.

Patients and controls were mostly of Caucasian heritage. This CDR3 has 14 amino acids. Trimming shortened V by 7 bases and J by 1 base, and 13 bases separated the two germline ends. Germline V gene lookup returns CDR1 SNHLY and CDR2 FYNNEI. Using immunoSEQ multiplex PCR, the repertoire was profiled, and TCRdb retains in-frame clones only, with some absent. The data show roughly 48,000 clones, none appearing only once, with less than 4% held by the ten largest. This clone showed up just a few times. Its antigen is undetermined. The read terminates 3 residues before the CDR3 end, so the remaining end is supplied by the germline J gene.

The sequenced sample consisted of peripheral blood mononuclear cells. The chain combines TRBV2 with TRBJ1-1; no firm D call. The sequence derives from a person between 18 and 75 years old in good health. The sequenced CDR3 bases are TGTGCCAGCACAGCGGGGAATTCGAACACTGAA. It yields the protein CASTAGNSNTE. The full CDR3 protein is CASTAGNSNTEAFF.